This T cell receptor (beta chain) was recovered during a study of low-dose radiotherapy and immunotherapy resistance in tumors. Whole-study context: Every two weeks, cyclophosphamide 200 mg/m2 was infused one day before radiation plus immunotherapy.

The CDR3 runs to 12 residues. V was trimmed by 7 bases and J by 7 bases, leaving 13 bases between them. Germline lookup yields CDR1 MNHGY and CDR2 SAAAGT. The time point denotes: before trial treatment. The study gave donors nivolumab, ipilimumab, aspirin, low-dose cyclophosphamide and low-dose radiotherapy. This clonotype was seen a handful of times. With TRAV- and TRBV-specific primers, first-strand cDNA was made, covering the alpha and beta chains. Over about 19 PCR cycles, TCRs were amplified from a constant-region primer and V-primer adapter. In vitro transcription served to amplify the mRNA that had been isolated. TCRdb re-called the reads with MiXCR, one entry per CDR3 protein. The table records approximately 90,000 distinct CDR3 sequences, 15% to 20% of them present only once.

The TCR was taken from a male donor with prostate cancer. The V call is TRBV6-8, the J call TRBJ1-2; D perhaps matches TRBD1 (5 bases). The sequenced sample was PBMCs, obtained before treatment. CDR3 sequence reads: CASNKGKGGYTF. The CDR3 DNA follows: TGTGCCAGCAATAAGGGGAAGGGTGGCTACACCTTC.